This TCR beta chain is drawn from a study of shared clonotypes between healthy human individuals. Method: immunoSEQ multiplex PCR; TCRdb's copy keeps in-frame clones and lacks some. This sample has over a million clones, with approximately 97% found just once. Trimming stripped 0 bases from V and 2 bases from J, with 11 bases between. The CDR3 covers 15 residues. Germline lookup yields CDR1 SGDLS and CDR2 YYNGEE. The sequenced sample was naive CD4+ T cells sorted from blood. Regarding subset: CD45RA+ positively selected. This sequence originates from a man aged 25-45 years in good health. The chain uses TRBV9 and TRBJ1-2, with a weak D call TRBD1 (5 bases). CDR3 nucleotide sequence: TGTGCCAGCAGCGTAGCTTGGGGCGAGAACTATGGCTACACCTTC. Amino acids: CASSVAWGENYGYTF.